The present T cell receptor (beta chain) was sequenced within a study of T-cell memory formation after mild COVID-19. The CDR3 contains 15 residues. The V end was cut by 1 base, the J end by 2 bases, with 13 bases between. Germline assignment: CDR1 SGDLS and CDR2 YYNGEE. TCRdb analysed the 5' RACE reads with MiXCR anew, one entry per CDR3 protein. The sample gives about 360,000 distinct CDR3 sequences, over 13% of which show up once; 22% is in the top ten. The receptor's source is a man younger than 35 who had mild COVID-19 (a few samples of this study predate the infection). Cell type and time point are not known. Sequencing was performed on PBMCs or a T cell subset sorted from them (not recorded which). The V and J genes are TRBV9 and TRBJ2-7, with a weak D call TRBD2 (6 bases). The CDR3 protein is CASSVQPRGAYEQYF. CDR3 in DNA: TGTGCCAGCAGCGTACAACCTCGCGGGGCCTACGAGCAGTACTTC.